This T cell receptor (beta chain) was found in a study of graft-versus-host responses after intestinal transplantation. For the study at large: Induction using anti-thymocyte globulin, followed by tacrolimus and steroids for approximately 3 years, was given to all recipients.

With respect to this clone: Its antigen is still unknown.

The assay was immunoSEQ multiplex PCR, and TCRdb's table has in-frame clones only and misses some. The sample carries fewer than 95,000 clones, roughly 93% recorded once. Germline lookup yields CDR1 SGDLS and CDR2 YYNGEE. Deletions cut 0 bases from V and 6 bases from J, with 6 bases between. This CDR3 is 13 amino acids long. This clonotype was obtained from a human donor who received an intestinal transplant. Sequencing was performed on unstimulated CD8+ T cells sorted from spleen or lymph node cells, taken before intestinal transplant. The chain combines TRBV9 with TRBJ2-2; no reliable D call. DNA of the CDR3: TGTGCCAGCAGCGTAGGAACTGCCGGGGAGCTGTTTTTT. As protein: CASSVGTAGELFF.